A selection of T cell receptor beta chains follows, all from one sample in a study of vaccination and CD4 T cells after COVID-19. Their antigen targets remain unknown. MiXCR, run by TCRdb on the PCR reads, gives a single entry per CDR3 protein. The table shows 20,000 to 30,000 distinct CDR3 sequences, with around 70% occurring only once. Sequences were derived from CD4+ T cells from blood, cultured in vitro, sampled after SARS-CoV-2 vaccination. These TCRs come from a human donor who received a COVID-19 vaccine. CDR3s include the opening cysteine and the closing phenylalanine or tryptophan. The D gene is left open where the match is weak. A row's size may be missing; if present it is once, few, many or a size class.

d_call clone_size j_call v_call cdr3_nt cdr3_aa
TRBD2 . TRBJ2-1 TRBV20-1 TGCAGTGCAACGAGCGGGGGGCGCAATGAGCAGTTCTTC CSATSGGRNEQFF
. . TRBJ1-2 TRBV24-1 TGTGCCACCAGTGGTGGGGGGCGCAGCTATGGCTACACCTTC CATSGGGRSYGYTF
. few TRBJ1-2 TRBV5-4 TGTGCCAGCAGCTCGGACAGATTTAACTATGGCTACACCTTC CASSSDRFNYGYTF
TRBD1 . TRBJ1-1 TRBV19 TGTGCCAGTAGCGGACAGGGGAACACTGAAGCTTTCTTT CASSGQGNTEAFF
. few TRBJ1-2 TRBV6-1 TGTGCCAGCAGACAAGAAGGCCGGATCTGCTTC CASRQEGRICF
TRBD1 . TRBJ1-1 TRBV6-1 TGTGCCAGCAGGAGGGGGCCGGGCACTGAAGCTTTCTTT CASRRGPGTEAFF
. few TRBJ2-1 TRBV21-1 TGTGCCAGCAGCAAGTATTCGGGAGGCCACAATGAGCAGTTCTTC CASSKYSGGHNEQFF
. . TRBJ2-5 TRBV7-7 TGTGCCAGCAGCTTAATCTCTTCGGAGACCCAGTACTTC CASSLISSETQYF
TRBD1 . TRBJ2-7 TRBV7-3 TGTGCCAGCAGCCGGACAGGGGCCGACGAGCAGTACTTC CASSRTGADEQYF
TRBD1 . TRBJ2-5 TRBV20-1 TGCAGTGCTAGAGCGTTTTCAGGGGGAGTCCAAGAGACCCAGTACTTC CSARAFSGGVQETQYF
TRBD1 few TRBJ1-2 TRBV30 TGTGCCTGGAGTGGGGGACAGGAGCTCTATGGCTACACCTTC CAWSGGQELYGYTF
. . TRBJ2-1 TRBV10-3 TGTGCCATCAGTGAAACCGGGGGCTCCTACAATGAGCAGTTCTTC CAISETGGSYNEQFF
TRBD1 . TRBJ1-2 TRBV20-1 TGCAGTGCTAGAGCAACGGACAGGGCCTATGGCTACACCTTC CSARATDRAYGYTF
TRBD2 . TRBJ2-5 TRBV20-1 TGCAGTGCTAGAGATCGGAAGCCGGGACTAGCGGGGCAGGAGACCCAGTACTTC CSARDRKPGLAGQETQYF
. . TRBJ1-1 TRBV24-1 TGTGCCACCAGTGCCCGGGGGCGGGGGCTGTCGACTGAAGCTTTCTTT CATSARGRGLSTEAFF
. . TRBJ1-2 TRBV24-1 TGTGCCACCAGTGACCGGGACAACAACTATGGCTACACCTTC CATSDRDNNYGYTF
TRBD1 few TRBJ2-7 TRBV6-5 TGTGCCAGCAGTTACGGAACCGGGACAGGGGCCTACGAGCAGTACTTC CASSYGTGTGAYEQYF
TRBD1 once TRBJ2-2 TRBV12-3/TRBV12-4 TGTGCCAGCAGTCCGACAGGGTTGCGGTATAGCACCGGGGAGCTGTTTTTT CASSPTGLRYSTGELFF
. . TRBJ1-6 TRBV6-5 TGTGCCAGCAGTTACTCCCCGCCGACAGTCAGCTCCTATAATTCACCCCTCCACTTT CASSYSPPTVSSYNSPLHF
. . TRBJ2-2 TRBV21-1 TGTGCCAGCAGCAAGGCCCTTTACCGGGACTGGAACACCGGGGAGCTGTTTTTT CASSKALYRDWNTGELFF
. . TRBJ2-7 TRBV19 TGTGCCAGTAGTATAGATAAGCAGACCTACGAGCAGTACTTC CASSIDKQTYEQYF
. . TRBJ2-7 TRBV10-2 TGCGCCAGCAGTGAGATGGACATCTCCTACGAGCGGTACTTC CASSEMDISYERYF
TRBD1 once TRBJ1-2 TRBV7-2 TGTGCCAGCACTTCGGACAGGGCACTCTATGGCTACACCTTC CASTSDRALYGYTF
TRBD2 . TRBJ2-7 TRBV7-2 TGTGCCAACAGCTCTCGGACGGGGGGAATATACGAGCAGTACTTC CANSSRTGGIYEQYF
TRBD1 . TRBJ1-2 TRBV2 TGTGCCAGTCAAGACAGGGAGGATGGCTACACCTTC CASQDREDGYTF
. . TRBJ1-5 TRBV7-2 TGTGCCAGCCGTGAAGAAACAATCGACCAGCCCCAGCATTTT CASREETIDQPQHF
TRBD1 . TRBJ1-1 TRBV7-9 TGTGCCAGCCTACAACAGGGGTGGAACACTGAAGCTTTCTTT CASLQQGWNTEAFF
. . TRBJ1-2 TRBV20-1 TGCAGTGCTAGAGATCATGTGGCAGGATACGGCTACACCTTC CSARDHVAGYGYTF
. . TRBJ2-5 TRBV10-1 TGCGCCAGCAGTGTACACGCCGGGGGGACCCAGTACTTC CASSVHAGGTQYF
. . TRBJ2-1 TRBV20-1 TGCTGTGCTGCGGCCGGGACATTTTATGAGGGGGGTGAGCAGTTCTTC CCAAAGTFYEGGEQFF
. . TRBJ2-5 TRBV5-1 TGCGCCAGCAGCTTGGGGCAGGTCCAAGAGACCCGGTACTTC CASSLGQVQETRYF
. few TRBJ2-5 TRBV2 TGTGCCAGCAGTGAGCTAGGTTGGGAGACCCAGTACTTC CASSELGWETQYF
. once TRBJ1-2 TRBV11-2 TGTGCCAGCAGCTTAGCCGTCGGGGCCGGGGGCTACACCTTC CASSLAVGAGGYTF
TRBD2 . TRBJ2-2 TRBV27 TGTGCCAGCAGTTACCTTTTCGTGGGGAGGGACACCGGGGAGCTGTTTTTT CASSYLFVGRDTGELFF
. . TRBJ2-7 TRBV7-2 TGTGCCAGCAGCTTAACCGGCGGAACCTACGAGCAGTACTTC CASSLTGGTYEQYF
TRBD2 few TRBJ2-1 TRBV7-9 TGTGCCAGCAGCTTAGAGGCAGCGGGGGACTACAATGAGCAGTTCTTC CASSLEAAGDYNEQFF
TRBD2 . TRBJ2-5 TRBV6-2/TRBV6-3 TGTGCCAGCAGTTATTTACGGGGGGGCGTGACCCAGTACTTC CASSYLRGGVTQYF
TRBD1 . TRBJ2-7 TRBV2 TGTGCCAGCAGGGAACAGGGGGGCTCCTACGAGCAGTACTTC CASREQGGSYEQYF
. . TRBJ2-2 TRBV27 TGTGCCAGCAAGCCGGGGCGGAGTGTCACCGGGGAGCTGTTTTTT CASKPGRSVTGELFF
. . TRBJ1-5 TRBV12-3/TRBV12-4 TGTGCCAGCAGTTTAGGGGGAAACGGGCAGCCCCAGCATTTT CASSLGGNGQPQHF
. . TRBJ2-1 TRBV2 TGTGCCAGCACTAGAGACAGGAGCTCCTACAATGAGCAGTTCTTC CASTRDRSSYNEQFF
TRBD1 . TRBJ1-1 TRBV7-3 TGTGCCAGCAGCGGGGACAGGGGCGTGGGGACTGAAGCTTTCTTT CASSGDRGVGTEAFF